This T cell receptor (beta chain) is drawn from a study of technical replicates of blood from several donors. Germline CDR1 and CDR2: SNHLY and FYNNEI. The CDR3 is made up of 14 amino acids. J lost 5 bases, V lost 6 bases, and 4 bases had no gene match. Profiling relied on immunoSEQ multiplex PCR, and the TCRdb table lists in-frame clones only, not all of them. Of some 82,000 clones listed, approximately 97% are singletons. Material for sequencing was T cells isolated from PBMCs. The V call is TRBV2, the J call TRBJ2-5; 12 nucleotides agree with TRBD1. The sequence derives from a human donor in good health. This CDR3 reads CASSPGQGAETQYF. CDR3 in DNA: TGTGCCAGCAGCCCGGGACAGGGGGCGGAGACCCAGTACTTC.